The rows below give T cell receptor beta chains drawn from one sample of a study of metastatic and nonmetastatic thyroid tumors. TCRdb re-called the PCR reads with MiXCR. The sample yields some 55,000 clones, roughly 22% seen once. Sequences were obtained from blood. These receptors originate from a female donor with papillary thyroid cancer or a benign thyroid nodule (not recorded which). Some clones in this sample may be carry-over from other donors' samples. The CDR3 runs from the conserved cysteine through the conserved F or W.

cdr3_aa,v_call,j_call
CASSSRVRITGELFF,TRBV5-6,TRBJ2-2
CASSLRQGCTNTQYF,TRBV7-2,TRBJ2-3
CASSASRDRVYEQYF,TRBV27,TRBJ2-7
CASSRKGGNQPQHF,TRBV7-8,TRBJ1-5
CASTLGAVNYNEHFF,TRBV6-1,TRBJ2-1
CASSYSWDVTDTQYF,TRBV6-2/TRBV6-3,TRBJ2-3
CSSSCGTADPGTHYF,TRBV13,TRBJ2-5
CASSLGQNTGELFF,TRBV6-1,TRBJ2-2
CTISETGNTEAFF,TRBV10-3,TRBJ1-1
CASSYSRRGRGYTF,TRBV6-5,TRBJ1-2
CATGAGLLSSGNTIYF,TRBV15,TRBJ1-3
CASSIVKGGGTQYF,TRBV19,TRBJ2-5
CASSRFGEGYTDTQYF,TRBV11-2,TRBJ2-3
CSARGADEGQFF,TRBV20-1,TRBJ2-1
CASAGGKEKLFF,TRBV28,TRBJ1-4
CSATGTDYGYTF,TRBV29-1,TRBJ1-2
CSVGTSKQFF,TRBV29-1,TRBJ2-1
CAISVSLSAYTGDLFF,TRBV6-1,TRBJ2-2
CASSFPGYWGLGNTIYF,TRBV28,TRBJ1-3
CASSTSEPGTEAFF,TRBV4-2,TRBJ1-1
CATSWGGLNTEAFF,TRBV28,TRBJ1-1
CASSEYAGAKPQHF,TRBV2,TRBJ1-5
CAISEGVGLLEQYF,TRBV10-3,TRBJ2-7
CASSLDPVLAGGTDTHYF,TRBV5-4,TRBJ2-3
CGSSQTRQGPEQYF,TRBV19,TRBJ2-7
CASRPWEQRTDTQYF,TRBV28,TRBJ2-3
CSARVPQGVSYEQYF,TRBV20-1,TRBJ2-7
CASSLPGQGSGELFF,TRBV27,TRBJ2-2
CASSHGISGNTIYF,TRBV3-1,TRBJ1-3
CASSLGTLNTEAFF,TRBV28,TRBJ1-1
CASRQDNEQFF,TRBV2,TRBJ2-1
CASSQGQGGQPQHF,TRBV3-1,TRBJ1-5
CASSPPVVGTGGKETQYF,TRBV12-3/TRBV12-4,TRBJ2-5
CASRTGTSSYNEQFF,TRBV6-1,TRBJ2-1
CASSSVSRTSGGSSYNEQFF,TRBV28,TRBJ2-1
CASSPGTSVAYEQYF,TRBV28,TRBJ2-7
CASSFDSANTGELFF,TRBV5-1,TRBJ2-2
CASSPGTTTGYAEAFF,TRBV7-8,TRBJ1-1
CASSLETGVGNTIYF,TRBV5-6,TRBJ1-3
CASSVTNEQYF,TRBV6-1,TRBJ2-7
CASSYSVLAVGRNEQFF,TRBV6-6,TRBJ2-1
CASSPRSSYEQYF,TRBV27,TRBJ2-7
CASSQSGTSGFYEQYF,TRBV4-1,TRBJ2-7
CASSPIPTGGDSIEQFF,TRBV7-3,TRBJ2-1
CASSPQGAHNSPLHF,TRBV6-1,TRBJ1-6
CASSFQGAQYNEQFF,TRBV27,TRBJ2-1
CASSLEPTGPYNEQFF,TRBV28,TRBJ2-1